This T cell receptor beta chain was observed in a study of blood T cell repertoires in COVID-19. Looking at the study overall: Sources were T cells, B-cell-depleted T cells, or PBMCs; the material itself was cDNA or gDNA.

Participant age was about 18 to 89 years, and participants resided in roughly 24 US areas. The study assigned cohorts using participant-reported clinical history. This clone was recorded once. A read error may account for a junction end that differs from germline. Per the study methods: Cell counts per sample came from amplifying reference gene primers. The repertoire was sequenced with immunoSEQ multiplex PCR; TCRdb's copy has only in-frame clones and lacks some. V, J and clone size reflect that table, while D and trimming were determined from the DNA. The repertoire holds roughly 220,000 clones, just over 85% seen once, with 3% to 4% in the top ten. This CDR3 contains 16 residues. Germline values: CDR1 KGHSH, CDR2 LQKENI.

The sequence derives from a woman between 35 and 50 years old with acute COVID-19. Specimen: PBMCs or T cells enriched from blood (not recorded which). J is TRBJ1-1 and V is TRBV18; 9 positions agree with TRBD1. The CDR3 region has the DNA TGTGCCAGCTCCCCACGTTCCGGGACAGGGTATACTGAAGCTTTCTTT. Translation: CASSPRSGTGYTEAFF.